The T cell receptor beta chain under discussion was sequenced for a study of shared clonotypes between healthy human individuals. This CDR3 is 15 amino acids long. Looked up from germline, CDR1 is SGHTA and CDR2 is FQGTGA. Trimming shortened V by 6 bases and J by 9 bases, and 21 bases separated the two germline ends. In regard to this clone: Its antigen remains unknown.

In the source study's methods: ImmunoSEQ output lacked quality scores and full-length reads, limiting matched filtering. Data came from immunoSEQ multiplex PCR; TCRdb stores just in-frame clones and leaves some out. The V and J calls and clone size were taken over from that table, and D and trimming were inferred from the DNA. The repertoire has a few million clones, 85% to 95% of them found once; the top ten carry around 0.4%. Study conclusions and caveats: Larger estimated richness was generally seen in naive subsets than in memory subsets.

Sequenced material: naive CD4+ T cells from PBMCs. The sample's subset: CD45RA+ positively selected. The sequence was obtained from a man aged 18 to 29 in good health. Some clones in this sample may be carry-over from other donors' samples. This sequence joins TRBV7-3 and TRBJ2-1, with D perhaps TRBD1 or TRBD2 (6 bases each). Written as DNA, the CDR3 is TGTGCCAGCAGGGGGGGCTATATGGATGGAGGTGAGCAGTTCTTC. Translating gives CASRGGYMDGGEQFF.